This TCR beta chain stems from a study of T cells in Graves' hyperthyroidism and ophthalmopathy. There were TCR beta CDR3 regions amplified from RNA transcripts. The HTBI primer set served for first-round RT-PCR of the TCR CDR3. TCRdb called the multiplex PCR reads again in MiXCR, with one record for every CDR3 protein. Of under 650,000 distinct CDR3 sequences listed, 16% are singletons. Trimming removed 2 bases at V and 6 bases at J, with 16 bases between. This CDR3 is 15 amino acids long. Per germline, CDR1 MGHDK and CDR2 SYGVNS. The sample comprised blood. The chain recombines TRBV25-1 with TRBJ1-2; TRBD1 is a possible D gene (6 bases). The origin of this receptor is a woman aged 25 to 39 with Graves' hyperthyroidism. CDR3: CASSEGDWGPNGYTF. As DNA, the CDR3 is TGTGCCAGCAGTGAAGGGGATTGGGGGCCCAATGGCTACACCTTC.